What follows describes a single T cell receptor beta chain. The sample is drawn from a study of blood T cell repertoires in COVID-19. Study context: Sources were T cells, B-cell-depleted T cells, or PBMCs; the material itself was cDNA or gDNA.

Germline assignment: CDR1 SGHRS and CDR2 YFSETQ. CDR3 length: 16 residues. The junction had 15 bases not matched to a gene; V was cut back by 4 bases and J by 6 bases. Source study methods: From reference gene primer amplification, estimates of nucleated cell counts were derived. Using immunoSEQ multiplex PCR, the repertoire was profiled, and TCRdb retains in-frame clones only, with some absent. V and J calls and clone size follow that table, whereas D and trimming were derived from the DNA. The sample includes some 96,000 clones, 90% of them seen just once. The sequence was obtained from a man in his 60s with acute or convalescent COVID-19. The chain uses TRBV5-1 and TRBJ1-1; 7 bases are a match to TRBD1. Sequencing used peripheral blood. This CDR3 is CASSPAPIGGGPEAFF. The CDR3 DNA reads TGCGCCAGCAGCCCAGCTCCCATCGGAGGGGGCCCTGAAGCTTTCTTT.